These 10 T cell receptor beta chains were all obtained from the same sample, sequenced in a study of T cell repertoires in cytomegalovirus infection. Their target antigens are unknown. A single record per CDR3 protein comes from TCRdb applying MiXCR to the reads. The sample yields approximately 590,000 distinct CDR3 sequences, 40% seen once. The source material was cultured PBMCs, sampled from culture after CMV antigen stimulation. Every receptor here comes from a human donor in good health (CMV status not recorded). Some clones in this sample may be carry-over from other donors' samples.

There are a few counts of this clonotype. DNA of the CDR3: TGTGCCAGCAGCCCAATGGGGAGCTCCTACGAGCAGTACTTC. Translation: CASSPMGSSYEQYF. The rearrangement uses TRBV12-3 or TRBV12-4 and TRBJ2-7; D possibly corresponds to TRBD2 (5 bases). The CDR3 covers 14 residues. Trimming took off 6 bases at V and 0 bases at J, with 12 bases between the two ends.

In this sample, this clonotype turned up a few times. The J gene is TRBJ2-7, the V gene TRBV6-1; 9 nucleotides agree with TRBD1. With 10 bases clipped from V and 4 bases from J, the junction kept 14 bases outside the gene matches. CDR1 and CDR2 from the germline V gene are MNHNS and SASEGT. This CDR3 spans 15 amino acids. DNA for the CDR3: TGTGCCACCCACCGGTCTACAGGGGGCCCTTACGAGCAGTACTTC. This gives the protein CATHRSTGGPYEQYF.

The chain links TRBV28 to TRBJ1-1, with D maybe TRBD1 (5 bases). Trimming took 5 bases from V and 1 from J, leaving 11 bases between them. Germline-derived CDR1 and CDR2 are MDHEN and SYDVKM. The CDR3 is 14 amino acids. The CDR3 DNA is TGTGCCAGCAGTCGTTTGCAGGGGAACACTGAAGCTTTCTTT. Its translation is CASSRLQGNTEAFF.

Here the CDR3 DNA reads TGTGCCAGCAGCCGGTACAATAATGAAAAACTGTTTTTT. As protein: CASSRYNNEKLFF. This chain joins TRBV11-2 and TRBJ1-4; D call uncertain. V lost 5 bases and J 4 bases, leaving 8 bases between the germline ends. The germline gives CDR1 SGHAT, CDR2 FQNNGV. The CDR3 consists of 13 residues.

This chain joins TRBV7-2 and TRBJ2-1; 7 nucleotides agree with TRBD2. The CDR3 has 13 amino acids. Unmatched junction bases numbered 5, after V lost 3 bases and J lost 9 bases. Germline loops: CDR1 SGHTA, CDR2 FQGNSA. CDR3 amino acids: CASSLIAGSEQFF. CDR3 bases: TGTGCCAGCAGCTTGATAGCGGGTAGTGAGCAGTTCTTC.

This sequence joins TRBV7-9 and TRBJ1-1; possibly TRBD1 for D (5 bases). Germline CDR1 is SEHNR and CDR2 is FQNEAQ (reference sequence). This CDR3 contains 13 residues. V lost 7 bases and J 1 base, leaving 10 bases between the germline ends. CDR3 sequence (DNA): TGTGCCAGCACTTGGGGGGGGAACACTGAAGCTTTCTTT. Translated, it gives CASTWGGNTEAFF.

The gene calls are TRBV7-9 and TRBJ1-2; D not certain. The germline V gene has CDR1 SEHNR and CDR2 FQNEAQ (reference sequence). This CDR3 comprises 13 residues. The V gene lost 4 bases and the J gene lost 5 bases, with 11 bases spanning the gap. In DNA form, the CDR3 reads TGTGCCAGCAGCTCCGCGAGTAAATATGGCTACACCTTC. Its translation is CASSSASKYGYTF.

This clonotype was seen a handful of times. The CDR3 region has the DNA TGCGCCAGCAGCCTCCTCGGTTTCCCGGTCAACCAGCCCCAGCATTTT. Translated, it gives CASSLLGFPVNQPQHF. V and J are TRBV4-1 and TRBJ1-5; D gene unclear. Germline CDR1 MGHRA, CDR2 YSYEKL. The CDR3 is made up of 16 amino acids. V was clipped by 4 bases and J by 7 bases, with 20 bases between them.

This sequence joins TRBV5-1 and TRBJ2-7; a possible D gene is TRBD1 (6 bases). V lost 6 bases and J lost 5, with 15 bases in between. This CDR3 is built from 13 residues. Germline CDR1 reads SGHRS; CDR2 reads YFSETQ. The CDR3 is CASTPTGRNEQYF. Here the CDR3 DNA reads TGCGCCAGCACCCCCACAGGGAGAAACGAGCAGTACTTC.

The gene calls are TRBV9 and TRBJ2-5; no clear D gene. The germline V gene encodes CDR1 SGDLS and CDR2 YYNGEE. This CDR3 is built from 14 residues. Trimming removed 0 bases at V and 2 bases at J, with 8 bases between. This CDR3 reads CASSVGGYQETQYF. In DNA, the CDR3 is TGTGCCAGCAGCGTAGGTGGCTATCAAGAGACCCAGTACTTC.